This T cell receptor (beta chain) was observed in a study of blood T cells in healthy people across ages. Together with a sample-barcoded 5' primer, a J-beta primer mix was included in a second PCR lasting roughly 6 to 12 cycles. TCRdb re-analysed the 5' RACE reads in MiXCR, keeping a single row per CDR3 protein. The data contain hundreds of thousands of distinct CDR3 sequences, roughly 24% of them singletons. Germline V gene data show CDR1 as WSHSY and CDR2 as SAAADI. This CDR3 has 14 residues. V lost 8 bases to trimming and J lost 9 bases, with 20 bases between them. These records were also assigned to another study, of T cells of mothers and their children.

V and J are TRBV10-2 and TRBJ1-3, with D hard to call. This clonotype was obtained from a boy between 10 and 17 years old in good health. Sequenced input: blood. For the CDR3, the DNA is TGCGCCAGCGGAGGAGGGTTGGATCCCGGCACCATATATTTT. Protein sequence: CASGGGLDPGTIYF.